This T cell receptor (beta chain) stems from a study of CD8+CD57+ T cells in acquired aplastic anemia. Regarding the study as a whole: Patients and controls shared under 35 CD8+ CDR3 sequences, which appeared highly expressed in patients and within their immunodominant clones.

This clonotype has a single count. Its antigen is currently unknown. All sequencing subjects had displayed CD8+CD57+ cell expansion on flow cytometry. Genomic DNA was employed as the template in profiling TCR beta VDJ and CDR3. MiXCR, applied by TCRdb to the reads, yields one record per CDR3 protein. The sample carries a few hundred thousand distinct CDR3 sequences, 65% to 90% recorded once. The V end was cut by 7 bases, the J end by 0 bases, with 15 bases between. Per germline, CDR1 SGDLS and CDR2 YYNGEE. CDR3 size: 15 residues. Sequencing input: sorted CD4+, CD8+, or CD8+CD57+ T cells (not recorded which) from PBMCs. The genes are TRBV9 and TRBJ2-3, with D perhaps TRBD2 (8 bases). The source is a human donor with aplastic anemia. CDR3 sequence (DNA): TGTGCCAGCCTCCGGGGGGGACAGAGCACAGATACGCAGTATTTT. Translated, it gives CASLRGGQSTDTQYF.